The 20 T cell receptor beta chains below come from one sample, sequenced in a study of blood T cell repertoires in COVID-19. The data were produced by immunoSEQ multiplex PCR, yet TCRdb's version contains in-frame clones alone and is incomplete. The sample has some 130,000 clones, 70% to 85% seen once. The sequenced sample was peripheral blood. Source of these receptors: a man between 60 and 70 years old with acute or convalescent COVID-19.

This chain uses TRBV7-6 with TRBJ2-3; 7 bases match TRBD2. The J segment lost 3 bases and the V segment lost 7 bases, leaving 10 bases of the junction unmatched. CDR1 is SGHVS and CDR2 is FNYEAQ in the germline V gene. This CDR3 contains 15 residues. The CDR3 bases are TGTGCCAGCACCCTGGGCGGGAGTGGGACAGATACGCAGTATTTT. This gives the protein CASTLGGSGTDTQYF.

V usage is TRBV5-1 and J usage is TRBJ2-4; 7 bases are shared with TRBD2. This CDR3 region has 15 residues. Germline loops: CDR1 SGHRS, CDR2 YFSETQ. V lost 4 bases, J lost 10 bases, and 14 bases stayed unmatched. The CDR3 bases are TGCGCCAGCAGCCCGGAGGCCCCCGGGAGGATTATTCAGTACTTC. It is translated as CASSPEAPGRIIQYF.

V usage is TRBV4-1 and J usage is TRBJ1-3; TRBD1 agrees at 9 bases. CDR1 is MGHRA, CDR2 YSYEKL, per germline. The CDR3 totals 15 residues. The V segment lost 1 base and the J segment 8 bases; nucleotides outside the gene matches: 6. The DNA for the CDR3 is TGCGCCAGCAGCCAAGCTACAGGGGGCGCAGACACCATATATTTT. It specifies CASSQATGGADTIYF.

The J gene is TRBJ1-6, the V gene TRBV28; 9 nucleotides align to TRBD1. Germline-derived CDR1 and CDR2 are MDHEN and SYDVKM. J lost 8 bases, V lost 5 bases, and 10 bases had no gene match. This CDR3 has 16 amino acids. CDR3 protein: CASSPRVQGAYSPLHF. The CDR3 nucleotides are TGTGCCAGCAGTCCCCGCGTACAGGGGGCTTATTCACCCCTCCACTTT.

The chain carries TRBV24-1 and TRBJ2-3; 11 bases map to TRBD2. The CDR3 is made up of 17 amino acids. Germline V lookup: CDR1 KGHDR, CDR2 SFDVKD. With 4 bases clipped from V and 4 bases from J, the junction kept 9 bases outside the gene matches. The CDR3 sequence is CATSDRTSGRGADTQYF. The CDR3 DNA is TGTGCCACCAGTGACCGAACTAGCGGGAGAGGGGCAGATACGCAGTATTTT.

The rearrangement uses TRBV28 and TRBJ1-6; TRBD1 aligns across 10 bases. Germline V gene sequence: CDR1 MDHEN, CDR2 SYDVKM. This CDR3 region has 15 residues. J gave up 10 bases and V 2 bases, and 5 bases lay outside the gene matches. CDR3 bases: TGTGCCAGCAGTTTAGGAGGGGGACAGGGGTCACCCCTCCACTTT. As protein: CASSLGGGQGSPLHF. Combining the CDR3 with reference TRBV28 and TRBJ1-6 gives the whole variable domain DVKVTQSSRYLVKRTGEKVFLECVQDMDHENMFWYRQDPGLGLRLIYFSYDVKMKEKGDIPEGYSVSREKKERFSLILESASTNQTSMYLCASSLGGGQGSPLHFGNGTRLTVT.

The DNA of the CDR3 is TGTGCCAGCAGCGGGTGGAGCGGGAGAACAGATACGCAGTATTTT. This encodes CASSGWSGRTDTQYF. V gene TRBV9 combines with J gene TRBJ2-3; TRBD2 agrees at 8 bases. V was pared by 3 bases and J by 3 bases, with 6 bases of the junction left unmatched. Germline V gene lookup returns CDR1 SGDLS and CDR2 YYNGEE. The CDR3 consists of 15 residues.

The rearrangement joins TRBV29-1 to TRBJ1-1; D perhaps matches TRBD1 (6 bases). CDR3 length: 12 residues. Trimming cost V 5 bases and J 5 bases, with 12 bases left between them. CDR1 SQVTM and CDR2 ANQGSEA come from the germline V gene. The CDR3 spells CSVTPGVTEAFF. CDR3 in DNA: TGCAGCGTTACCCCAGGGGTGACTGAAGCTTTCTTT.

This clone was counted a few times. The chain combines TRBV6-6 with TRBJ1-1; possibly TRBD1 for D (6 bases). The CDR3 consists of 14 residues. With 5 bases removed from V and 1 base from J, the gap between germline ends came to 11 bases. CDR1 and CDR2 from the germline V gene are MNHNY and SVGAGI (reference sequence). The CDR3 sequence: CASSLTGQNTEAFF. The CDR3 nucleotides are TGTGCCAGCAGTCTCACAGGGCAGAACACTGAAGCTTTCTTT.

CDR3 sequence: CASSIRTGGSPNNEQFF. The CDR3 region has the DNA TGTGCCAGTAGTATAAGGACAGGGGGCTCACCAAACAATGAGCAGTTCTTC. This chain links TRBV19 with TRBJ2-1; 11 nucleotides line up with TRBD1. The CDR3 loop spans 17 amino acids. Germline CDR1 LNHDA, CDR2 SQIVND (reference sequence). V was clipped by 2 bases and J by 5 bases; unmatched bases: 8.

The chain uses TRBV28 and TRBJ1-6, with 7 bases fitting TRBD1. Germline V gene lookup returns CDR1 MDHEN and CDR2 SYDVKM. V dropped 6 bases and J dropped 5; count of bases not matched to a gene: 7. The CDR3 contains 15 residues. Written as DNA, the CDR3 is TGTGCCAGCAGGTCACAGGGGCCGAATAATTCACCCCTCCACTTT. Its protein product is CASRSQGPNNSPLHF.

This sequence joins TRBV3-1 (or the pseudogene TRBV3-2) and TRBJ1-1; D is uncertain. The germline V gene has CDR1 LGHDT and CDR2 YNNKEL (reference sequence). Trimming removed 0 bases at V and 3 bases at J, with 14 bases between. The CDR3 sequence is 16 residues long. The CDR3 here is CASSQDSGGQYTEAFF. CDR3 in DNA: TGTGCCAGCAGCCAAGATTCGGGAGGGCAGTACACTGAAGCTTTCTTT.

In its sample, this clone was seen a few times. This sequence joins TRBV25-1 and TRBJ1-1; a possible D gene is TRBD1 (5 bases). Trimming pared 0 bases from V and 0 bases from J, leaving 11 bases between. There are 16 residues in the CDR3. CDR1 is MGHDK, CDR2 SYGVNS, per germline. This CDR3 is CASSEYDSLMNTEAFF. CDR3 in DNA: TGTGCCAGCAGTGAATATGACAGTCTTATGAACACTGAAGCTTTCTTT.

In this sample, this clone turned up a few times. As DNA, the CDR3 is TGTGCCAGCAGCCGAAGTACAGCCATGAACACCGGGGAGCTGTTTTTT. Translating it yields CASSRSTAMNTGELFF. The rearrangement links TRBV5-4 to TRBJ2-2; D gene ambiguous. CDR3 length equals 16 residues. From germline, CDR1 is SGHNT and CDR2 YYREEE (reference sequence). V lost 4 bases and J lost 1, with 14 bases in between.

This sequence joins TRBV6-2 or TRBV6-3 and TRBJ2-2; 8 nucleotides line up with TRBD2. The V segment lost 2 bases and the J segment 3 bases; nucleotides outside the gene matches: 5. CDR3 length: 16 amino acids. CDR1 and CDR2 from the germline V gene are MNHEY and SVGEGT. CDR3 amino acids: CASSYPERGHTGELFF. The DNA of the CDR3 is TGTGCCAGCAGTTACCCCGAGCGGGGGCACACCGGGGAGCTGTTTTTT.

V usage is TRBV5-4 and J usage is TRBJ1-1; D is ambiguous. The germline CDR1 and CDR2 sequences are SGHNT and YYREEE (reference sequence). V was trimmed by 5 bases and J by 11 bases, leaving 13 bases between them. The CDR3 spans 11 residues. The CDR3 loop is CASSSGGLAFF. DNA of the CDR3: TGTGCCAGCAGTTCTGGCGGGTTGGCTTTCTTT.

The chain recombines TRBV5-1 with TRBJ1-1; D is unresolved. CDR3 length: 14 amino acids. The V and J ends lost 3 bases and 2 bases respectively, with 11 bases between them. CDR1 is SGHRS, CDR2 YFSETQ, per germline. This CDR3 is CASSSGILNTEAFF. DNA of the CDR3: TGCGCCAGCAGCTCGGGGATACTTAACACTGAAGCTTTCTTT.

This chain links TRBV4-2 with TRBJ2-5; 7 bases line up with TRBD2. J was trimmed by 5 bases and V by 1 base; bases with no gene match: 10. CDR1 and CDR2 from the germline V gene are LGHNA and YNFKEQ. The CDR3 has 16 amino acids. CDR3 sequence (DNA): TGTGCCAGCAGCCAAGGGCCCCTTGGGGGGGTCGAGACCCAGTACTTC. As protein: CASSQGPLGGVETQYF.

The chain couples TRBV28 to TRBJ1-5; D is undetermined. This CDR3 contains 15 residues. Germline V CDR1 and CDR2: MDHEN, SYDVKM. V lost 4 bases and J lost 1, with 11 bases in between. The CDR3 DNA follows: TGTGCCAGCAGTTACGAGGCGGGGAGCAATCAGCCCCAGCATTTT. Residues: CASSYEAGSNQPQHF.

A single count supports this clone. This CDR3 is also generated by other DNA sequences in the sample. The chain recombines TRBV19 with TRBJ2-2; the match to TRBD1 covers 12 bases. The trim removed 4 bases at V and 4 bases at J, leaving 4 bases unmatched. The length of the CDR3 is 16 residues. Germline CDR1 and CDR2: LNHDA and SQIVND (reference sequence). Written as DNA, the CDR3 is TGTGCCAGTAGTAAGGGACAGGGGGCGGGCACCGGGGAGCTGTTTTTT. Translating gives CASSKGQGAGTGELFF. The full variable domain, with the rest looked up from reference TRBV19 and TRBJ2-2, is DGGITQSPKYLFRKEGQNVTLSCEQNLNHDAMYWYRQDPGQGLRLIYYSQIVNDFQKGDIAEGYSVSREKKESFPLTVTSAQKNPTAFYLCASSKGQGAGTGELFFGEGSRLTVL.